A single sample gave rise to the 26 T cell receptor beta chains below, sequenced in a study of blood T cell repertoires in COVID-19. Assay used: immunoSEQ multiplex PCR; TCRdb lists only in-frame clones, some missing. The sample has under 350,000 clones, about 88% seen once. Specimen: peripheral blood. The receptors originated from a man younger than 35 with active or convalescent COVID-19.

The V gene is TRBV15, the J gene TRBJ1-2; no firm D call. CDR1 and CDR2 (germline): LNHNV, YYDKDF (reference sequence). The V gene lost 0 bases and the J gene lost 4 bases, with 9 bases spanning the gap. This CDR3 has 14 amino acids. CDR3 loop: CATSRDLNTYGYTF. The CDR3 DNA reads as TGTGCCACCAGCAGAGATTTGAACACCTATGGCTACACCTTC.

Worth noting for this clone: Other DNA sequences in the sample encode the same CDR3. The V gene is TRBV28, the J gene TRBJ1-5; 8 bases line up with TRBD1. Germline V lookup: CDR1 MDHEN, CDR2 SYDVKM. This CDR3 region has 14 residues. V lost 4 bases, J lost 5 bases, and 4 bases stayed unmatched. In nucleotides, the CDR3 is TGTGCCAGCAGTTCAGGACAGGGAGATCAGCCCCAGCATTTT. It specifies CASSSGQGDQPQHF.

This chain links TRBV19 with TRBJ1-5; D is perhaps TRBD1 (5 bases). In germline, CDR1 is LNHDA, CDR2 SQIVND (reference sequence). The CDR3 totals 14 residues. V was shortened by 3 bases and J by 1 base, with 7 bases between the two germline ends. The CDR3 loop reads CASSIPGSNQPQHF. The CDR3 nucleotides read TGTGCCAGTAGTATTCCAGGGAGCAATCAGCCCCAGCATTTT.

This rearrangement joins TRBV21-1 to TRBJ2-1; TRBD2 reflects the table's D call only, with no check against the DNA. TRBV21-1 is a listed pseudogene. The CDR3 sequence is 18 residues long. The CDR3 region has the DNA TGTGCCAGCAGCCAAGGGGGAACTAGCGGAGGCCTCTACAATGAGCAGTTCTTC. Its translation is CASSQGGTSGGLYNEQFF.

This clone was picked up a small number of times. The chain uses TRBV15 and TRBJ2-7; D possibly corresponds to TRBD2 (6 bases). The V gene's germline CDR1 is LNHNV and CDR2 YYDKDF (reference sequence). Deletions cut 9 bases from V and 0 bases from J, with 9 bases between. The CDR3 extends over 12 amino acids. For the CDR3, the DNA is TGTGCCACAGGACTACCCTCCTACGAGCAGTACTTC. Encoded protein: CATGLPSYEQYF.

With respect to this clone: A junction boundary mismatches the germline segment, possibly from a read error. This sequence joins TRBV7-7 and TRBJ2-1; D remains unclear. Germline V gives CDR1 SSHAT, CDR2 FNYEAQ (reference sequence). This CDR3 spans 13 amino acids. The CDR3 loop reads CASSLDLYNEQFF. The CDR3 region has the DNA TGTGCTAGCAGCTTAGACTTGTACAATGAGCAGTTCTTC.

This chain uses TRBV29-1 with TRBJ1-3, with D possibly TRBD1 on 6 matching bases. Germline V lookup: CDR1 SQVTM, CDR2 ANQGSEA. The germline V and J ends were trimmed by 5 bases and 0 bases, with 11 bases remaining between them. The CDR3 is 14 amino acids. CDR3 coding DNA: TGCAGCGTTAAGAGAGGGGGCTCTGGAAACACCATATATTTT. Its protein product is CSVKRGGSGNTIYF.

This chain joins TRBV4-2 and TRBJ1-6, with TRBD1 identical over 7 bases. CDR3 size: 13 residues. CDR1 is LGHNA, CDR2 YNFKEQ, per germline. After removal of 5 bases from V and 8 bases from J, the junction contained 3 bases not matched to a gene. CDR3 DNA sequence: TGTGCCAGCAGCTCCGACAGGGATTCACCCCTCCACTTT. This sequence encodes CASSSDRDSPLHF.

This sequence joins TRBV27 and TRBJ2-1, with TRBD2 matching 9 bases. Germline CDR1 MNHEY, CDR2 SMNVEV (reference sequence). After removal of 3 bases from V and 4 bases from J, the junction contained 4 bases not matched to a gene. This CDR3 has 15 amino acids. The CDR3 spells CASSFSTSGYNEQFF. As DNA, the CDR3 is TGTGCCAGCAGTTTTTCGACTAGCGGATACAATGAGCAGTTCTTC.

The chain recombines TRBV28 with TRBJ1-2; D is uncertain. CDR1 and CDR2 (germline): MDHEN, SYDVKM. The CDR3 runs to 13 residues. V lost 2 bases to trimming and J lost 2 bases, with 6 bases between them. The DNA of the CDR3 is TGTGCCAGCAGTTTAGCGGGGAACTATGGCTACACCTTC. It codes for CASSLAGNYGYTF.

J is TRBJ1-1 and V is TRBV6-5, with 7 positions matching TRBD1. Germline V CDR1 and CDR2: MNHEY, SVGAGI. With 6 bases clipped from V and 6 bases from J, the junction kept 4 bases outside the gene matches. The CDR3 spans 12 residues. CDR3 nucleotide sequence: TGTGCCAGCAGACCGGACAGGCCTGAAGCTTTCTTT. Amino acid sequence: CASRPDRPEAFF.

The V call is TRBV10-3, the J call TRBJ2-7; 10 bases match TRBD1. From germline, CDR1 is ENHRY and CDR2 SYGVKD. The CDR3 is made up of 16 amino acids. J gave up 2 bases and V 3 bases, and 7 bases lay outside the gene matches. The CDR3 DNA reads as TGTGCCATCAGTGATCAGAGGGACAGGGGTCCCTACGAGCAGTACTTC. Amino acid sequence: CAISDQRDRGPYEQYF.

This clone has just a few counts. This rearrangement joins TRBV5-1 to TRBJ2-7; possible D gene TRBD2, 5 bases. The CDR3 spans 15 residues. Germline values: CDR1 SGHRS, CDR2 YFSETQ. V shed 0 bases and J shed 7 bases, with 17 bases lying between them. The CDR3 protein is CASSLGRRPSGEQYF. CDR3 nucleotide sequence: TGCGCCAGCAGCTTGGGGAGGCGACCCTCGGGGGAGCAGTACTTC.

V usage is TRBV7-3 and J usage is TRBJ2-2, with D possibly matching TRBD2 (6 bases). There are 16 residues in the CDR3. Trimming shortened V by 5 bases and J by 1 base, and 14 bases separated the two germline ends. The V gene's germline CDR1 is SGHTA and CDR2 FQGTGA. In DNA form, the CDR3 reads TGTGCCAGCAGCCCCTGGGTTAGCGGGAACACCGGGGAGCTGTTTTTT. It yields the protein CASSPWVSGNTGELFF.

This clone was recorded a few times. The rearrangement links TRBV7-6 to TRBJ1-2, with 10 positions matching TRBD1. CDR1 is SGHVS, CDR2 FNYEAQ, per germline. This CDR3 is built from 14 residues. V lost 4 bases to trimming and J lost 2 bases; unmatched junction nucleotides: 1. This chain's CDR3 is CASSSGQGNYGYTF. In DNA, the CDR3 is TGTGCCAGCAGCTCGGGACAGGGGAACTATGGCTACACCTTC.

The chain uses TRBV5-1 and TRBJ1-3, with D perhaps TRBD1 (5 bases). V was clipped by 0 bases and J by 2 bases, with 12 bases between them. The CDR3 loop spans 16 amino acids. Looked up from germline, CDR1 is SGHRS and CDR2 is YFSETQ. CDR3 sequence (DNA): TGCGCCAGCAGCTTGGGGGATCAGGGCCCTGGAAACACCATATATTTT. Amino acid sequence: CASSLGDQGPGNTIYF.

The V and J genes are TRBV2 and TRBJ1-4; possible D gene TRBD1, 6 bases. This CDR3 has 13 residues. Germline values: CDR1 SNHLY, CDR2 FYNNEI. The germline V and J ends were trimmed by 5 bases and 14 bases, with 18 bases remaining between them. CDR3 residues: CASSLDPGVNLFF. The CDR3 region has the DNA TGTGCCAGCAGTCTTGATCCAGGGGTGAATCTGTTTTTT.

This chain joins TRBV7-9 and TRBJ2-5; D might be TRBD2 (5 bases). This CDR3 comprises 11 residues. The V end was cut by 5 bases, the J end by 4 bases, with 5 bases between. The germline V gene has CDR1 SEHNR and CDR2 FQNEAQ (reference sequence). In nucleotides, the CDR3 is TGTGCCAGCAGCGGAGGAGAGACCCAGTACTTC. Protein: CASSGGETQYF.

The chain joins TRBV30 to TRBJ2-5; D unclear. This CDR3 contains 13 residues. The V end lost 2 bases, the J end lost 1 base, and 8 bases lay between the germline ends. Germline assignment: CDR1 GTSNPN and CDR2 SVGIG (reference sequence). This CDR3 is CAWSPSIQETQYF. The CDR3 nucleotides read TGTGCCTGGAGTCCTAGTATCCAAGAGACCCAGTACTTC.

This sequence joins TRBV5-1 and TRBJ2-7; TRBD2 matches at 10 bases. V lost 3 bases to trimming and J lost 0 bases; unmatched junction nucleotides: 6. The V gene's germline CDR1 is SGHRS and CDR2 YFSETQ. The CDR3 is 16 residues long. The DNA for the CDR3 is TGCGCCAGCAGCTCGAAACTAGCGGGGCGCTCCTACGAGCAGTACTTC. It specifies CASSSKLAGRSYEQYF.

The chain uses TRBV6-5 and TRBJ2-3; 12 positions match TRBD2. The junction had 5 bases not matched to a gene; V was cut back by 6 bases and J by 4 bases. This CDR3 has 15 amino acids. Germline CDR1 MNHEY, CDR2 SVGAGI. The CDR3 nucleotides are TGTGCCAGCAGCCCCCGGACTAGCGGGGCAGATACGCAGTATTTT. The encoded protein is CASSPRTSGADTQYF.

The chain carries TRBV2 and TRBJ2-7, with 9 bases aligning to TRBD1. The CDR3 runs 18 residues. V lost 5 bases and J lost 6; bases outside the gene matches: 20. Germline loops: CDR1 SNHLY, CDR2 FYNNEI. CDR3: CASSTYGGTGPLAGEQYF. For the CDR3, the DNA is TGTGCCAGCAGTACTTACGGAGGGACAGGGCCCTTAGCGGGCGAGCAGTACTTC.

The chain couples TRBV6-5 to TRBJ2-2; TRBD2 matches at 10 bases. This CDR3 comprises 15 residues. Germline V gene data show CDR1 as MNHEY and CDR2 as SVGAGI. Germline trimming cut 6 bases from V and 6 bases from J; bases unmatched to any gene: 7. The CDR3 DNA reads TGTGCCAGCAGCCATACTAGCGGGACGGCCGGGGAGCTGTTTTTT. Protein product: CASSHTSGTAGELFF.

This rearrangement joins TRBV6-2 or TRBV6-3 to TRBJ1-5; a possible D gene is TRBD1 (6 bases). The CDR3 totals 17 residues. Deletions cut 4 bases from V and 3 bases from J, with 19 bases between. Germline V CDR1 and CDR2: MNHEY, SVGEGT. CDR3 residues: CASSSPEDSVFNQPQHF. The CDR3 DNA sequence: TGTGCCAGCAGTTCACCGGAGGACAGCGTTTTCAATCAGCCCCAGCATTTT.

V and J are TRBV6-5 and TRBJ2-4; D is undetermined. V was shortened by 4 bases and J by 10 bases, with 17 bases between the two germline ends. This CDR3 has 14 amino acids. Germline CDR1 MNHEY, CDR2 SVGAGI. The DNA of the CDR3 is TGTGCCAGCAGTTCTGAGGCCCCGTTCCTGATTCAGTACTTC. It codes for CASSSEAPFLIQYF.

Written as DNA, the CDR3 is TGTGCCAGCACCCCCACCGGGACAGGGAACCACGAGCAGTACTTC. Its translation: CASTPTGTGNHEQYF. The V call is TRBV28, the J call TRBJ2-7, with TRBD1 identical over 9 bases. This CDR3 region has 15 residues. V shed 7 bases, J shed 5 bases, and the junction held 12 bases outside the gene matches. Germline values: CDR1 MDHEN, CDR2 SYDVKM.